This T cell receptor (beta chain) emerged from a study of Ad26.COV2.S vaccination and SARS-CoV-2 variants. Across the study: Once or twice, 56 days apart, Ad26.COV2.S was delivered intramuscularly. Findings and limits, study-wide: TCR breadth and depth analyses may have underestimated total T cell responses.

The assay was immunoSEQ multiplex PCR, and TCRdb's table has in-frame clones only and misses some. In the table there are a few hundred thousand clones, about 92% of which are singletons. Of note for this clone: Its specificity is not known.

Germline lookup yields CDR1 WNHNN and CDR2 SYGVQD (reference sequence). The V end lost 5 bases, the J end lost 4 bases, and 19 bases lay between the germline ends. This CDR3 is 16 amino acids long. Treatment denoted: around 19 received Ad26.COV2.S at low or high dose, single or two shots; several received placebo; per-sample allocation not given. Samples were taken on day 63 after the first vaccine or placebo injection. This sequence was found in a person between 18 and 65 years old who received the Ad26.COV2.S COVID-19 vaccine or a placebo. The sequencing here drew on peripheral blood, taken in a trial of Ad26.COV2.S vaccine versus placebo. V and J are TRBV10-1 and TRBJ2-3; D not resolved. CDR3 region: CASSYTRAPSADTQYF. CDR3 in DNA: TGCGCCAGCAGTTACACCCGGGCCCCATCGGCAGATACGCAGTATTTT.